This T cell receptor beta chain was recovered during a study of cytomegalovirus exposure and HLA in healthy donors. Notes on the study in general: Later, an analysis found that common viral pathogens appeared to be linked with several of the most significant clusters. Based on reports, TCR beta sequences accurately predicted HLA-A and HLA-B alleles for most subjects. The classifier reportedly diagnosed cytomegalovirus status with high specificity and sensitivity.

PCR employed 60 Vbeta and 13 Jbeta primers. The repertoire was sequenced with immunoSEQ multiplex PCR; TCRdb's copy has only in-frame clones and lacks some. The sample table sets out 45,000 to 55,000 clones. To note about this clone: The target antigen is unknown.

CDR1 and CDR2 from the germline V gene are WSHSY and SAAADI. The CDR3 runs 13 residues. The V gene end was trimmed by 7 bases and the J gene end by 8 bases; junction bases not matched to a gene: 7. This TCR was recovered from a middle-aged man in good health and CMV-seropositive. The chain recombines TRBV10-2 with TRBJ2-1, with 8 bases identical to TRBD2. Sequenced material: PBMCs. CDR3 loop: CASKGLAGYEQFF. The CDR3 nucleotides read TGCGCCAGCAAAGGACTAGCAGGGTATGAGCAGTTCTTC.